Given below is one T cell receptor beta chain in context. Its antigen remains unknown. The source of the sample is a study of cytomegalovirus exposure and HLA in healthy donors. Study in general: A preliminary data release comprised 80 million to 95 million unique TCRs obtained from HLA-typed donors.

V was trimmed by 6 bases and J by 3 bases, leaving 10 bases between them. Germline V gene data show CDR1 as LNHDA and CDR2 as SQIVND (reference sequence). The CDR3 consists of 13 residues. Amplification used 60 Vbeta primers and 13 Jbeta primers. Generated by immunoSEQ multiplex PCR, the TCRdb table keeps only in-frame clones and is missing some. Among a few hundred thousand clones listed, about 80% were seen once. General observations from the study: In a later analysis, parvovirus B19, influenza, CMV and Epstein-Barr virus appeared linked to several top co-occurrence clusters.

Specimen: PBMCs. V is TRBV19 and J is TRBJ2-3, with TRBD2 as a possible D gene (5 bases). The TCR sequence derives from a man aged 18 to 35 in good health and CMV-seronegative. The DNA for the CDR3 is TGTGCCAGTAGACGGACTGAAACAGATACGCAGTATTTT. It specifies CASRRTETDTQYF.